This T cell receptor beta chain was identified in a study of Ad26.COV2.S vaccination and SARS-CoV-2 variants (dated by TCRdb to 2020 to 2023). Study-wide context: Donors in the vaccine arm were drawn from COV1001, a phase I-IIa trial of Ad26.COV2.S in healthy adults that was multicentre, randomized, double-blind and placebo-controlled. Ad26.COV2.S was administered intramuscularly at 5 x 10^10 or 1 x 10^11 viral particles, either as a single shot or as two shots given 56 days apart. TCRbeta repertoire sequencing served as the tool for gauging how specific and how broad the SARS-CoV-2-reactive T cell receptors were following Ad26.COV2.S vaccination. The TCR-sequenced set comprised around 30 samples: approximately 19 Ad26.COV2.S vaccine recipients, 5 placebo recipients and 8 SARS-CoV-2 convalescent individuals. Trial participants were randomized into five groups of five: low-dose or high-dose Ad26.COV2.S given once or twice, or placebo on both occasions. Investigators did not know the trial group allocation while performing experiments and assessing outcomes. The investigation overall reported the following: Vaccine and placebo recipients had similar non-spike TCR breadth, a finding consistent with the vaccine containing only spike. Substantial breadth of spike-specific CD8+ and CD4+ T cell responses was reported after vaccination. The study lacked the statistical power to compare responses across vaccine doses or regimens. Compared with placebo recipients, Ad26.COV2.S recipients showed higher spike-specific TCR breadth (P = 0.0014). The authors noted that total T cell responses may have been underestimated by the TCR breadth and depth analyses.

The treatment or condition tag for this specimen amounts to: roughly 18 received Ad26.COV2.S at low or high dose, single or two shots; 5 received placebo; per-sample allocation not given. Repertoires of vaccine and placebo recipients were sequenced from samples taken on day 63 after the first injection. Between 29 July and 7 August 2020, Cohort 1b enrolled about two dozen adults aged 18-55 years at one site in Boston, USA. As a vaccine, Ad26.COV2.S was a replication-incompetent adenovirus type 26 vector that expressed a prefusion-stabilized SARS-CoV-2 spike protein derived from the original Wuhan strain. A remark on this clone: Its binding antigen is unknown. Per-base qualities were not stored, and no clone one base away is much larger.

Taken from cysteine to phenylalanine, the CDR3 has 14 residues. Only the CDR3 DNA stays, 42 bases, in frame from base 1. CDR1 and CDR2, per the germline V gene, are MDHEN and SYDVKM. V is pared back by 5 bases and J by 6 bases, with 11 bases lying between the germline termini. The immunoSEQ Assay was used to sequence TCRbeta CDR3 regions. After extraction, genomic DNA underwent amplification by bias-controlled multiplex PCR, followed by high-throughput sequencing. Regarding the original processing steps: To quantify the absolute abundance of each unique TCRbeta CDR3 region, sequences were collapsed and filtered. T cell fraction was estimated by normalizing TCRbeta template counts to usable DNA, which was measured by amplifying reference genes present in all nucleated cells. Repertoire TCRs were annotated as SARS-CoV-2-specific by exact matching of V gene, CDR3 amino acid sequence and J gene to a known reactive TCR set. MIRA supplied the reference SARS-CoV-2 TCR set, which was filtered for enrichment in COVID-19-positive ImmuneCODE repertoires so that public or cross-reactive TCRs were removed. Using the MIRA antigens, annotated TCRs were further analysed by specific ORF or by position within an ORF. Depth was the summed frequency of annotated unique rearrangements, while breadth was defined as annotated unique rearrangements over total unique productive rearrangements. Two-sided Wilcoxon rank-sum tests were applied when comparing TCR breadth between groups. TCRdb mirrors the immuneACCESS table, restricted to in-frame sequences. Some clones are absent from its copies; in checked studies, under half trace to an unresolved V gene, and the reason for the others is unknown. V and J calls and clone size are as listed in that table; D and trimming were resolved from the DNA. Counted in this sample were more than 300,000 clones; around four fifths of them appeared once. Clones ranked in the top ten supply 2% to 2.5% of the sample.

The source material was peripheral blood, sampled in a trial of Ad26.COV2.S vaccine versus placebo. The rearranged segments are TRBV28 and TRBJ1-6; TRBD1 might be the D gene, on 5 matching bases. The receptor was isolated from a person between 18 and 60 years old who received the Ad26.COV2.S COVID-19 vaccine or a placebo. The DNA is TGTGCCAGCAGTCCTCCAGGGACTAATTCACCCCTCCACTTT. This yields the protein CASSPPGTNSPLHF. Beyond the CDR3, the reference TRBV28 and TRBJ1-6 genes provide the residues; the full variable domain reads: DVKVTQSSRYLVKRTGEKVFLECVQDMDHENMFWYRQDPGLGLRLIYFSYDVKMKEKGDIPEGYSVSREKKERFSLILESASTNQTSMYLCASSPPGTNSPLHFGNGTRLTVT.